The source of this T cell receptor beta chain is a study of CD8 T cells in ankylosing spondylitis. Overall study results and limits: The authors reported significant enrichment of disease-linked clones in matched ankylosing spondylitis synovial fluid. In reactive arthritis synovial fluid and blood, some motif variants had been reported before. It appeared that ankylosing spondylitis blood was characterized by a TCR beta motif of several highly homologous variants. Disease-associated clones were CD8+ and fairly uncommon in peripheral blood.

Germline V lookup: CDR1 LGHDT, CDR2 YNNKEL (reference sequence). This CDR3 contains 15 residues. J gave up 4 bases and V 4 bases, and 6 bases lay outside the gene matches. The sample holds a few counts of this clonotype. Its antigen is unknown. A quantitative 5'-RACE method, one with molecular barcodes, was used to make TCR beta libraries. MiXCR, run by TCRdb on the 5' RACE reads, gives a single entry per CDR3 protein. The table records just under 550,000 distinct CDR3 sequences, about 13% of them present only once. The chain has TRBV3-1 and TRBJ2-2; 7 bases are a match to TRBD2. Sequences were obtained from blood, either unsorted or a sorted T cell fraction (not recorded which). The sequence came from a male donor with ankylosing spondylitis. CDR3: CASSPRTSRTGELFF. The CDR3 coding sequence is TGTGCCAGCAGCCCCCGGACTAGTCGCACCGGGGAGCTGTTTTTT.